One and the same sample provided the 14 T cell receptor beta chains below, sequenced in a study of tumor-infiltrating lymphocytes in primary liver carcinoma. Both RNA and DNA were isolated together from approximately 20-30 mg of bulk tissue that had not been sorted. Total RNA amounting to 500 ng was the source from which TCR beta cDNA was made with a constant-region primer. Each TCR beta library was derived from three nested multiplex PCR rounds that employed slightly modified ARM-PCR. Running roughly 10 cycles apiece, the first two PCR rounds relied on TRBV1-TRBV30 forward primers together with a C-beta reverse primer. TCRdb reprocessed the multiplex PCR reads with MiXCR, giving one entry per CDR3 protein. The profile shows about 44,000 distinct CDR3 sequences, over 65% of them singletons. Sample: liver tumor tissue from sampling region 3. Indicated subset: tumor region T3, left-lateral pole. All receptors come from a man aged 35 to 55 with primary liver carcinoma and hepatitis B virus infection.

In the case of this clonotype: At one of its ends the junction is not consistent with the germline gene, which may arise from a read error. The rearrangement links TRBV4-1 to TRBJ2-5; 7 positions match TRBD1. Per germline, CDR1 MGHRA and CDR2 YSYEKL. The CDR3 is 15 amino acids. This CDR3 is CAISQDSGGQETQYF. In nucleotides, the CDR3 is TGCGCCATCAGCCAAGACTCAGGGGGCCAAGAGACCCAGTACTTC.

In the case of this clonotype: The junction shows a germline mismatch at one end, possibly a read error. V and J are TRBV10-3 and TRBJ2-7; 9 bases line up with TRBD1. Germline CDR1 is ENHRY and CDR2 is SYGVKD. The CDR3 covers 17 residues. CDR3 sequence (DNA): TGTGCCGTCAGGTCATTGGGACAGGGAGGCTCCTCCTACGAGCAGTACTTC. Its protein is CAVRSLGQGGSSYEQYF.

With respect to this clonotype: Just one base apart from a much larger clone, this may be a read error. The chain recombines TRBV28 with TRBJ2-2; D remains unclear. Germline lookup yields CDR1 MDHEN and CDR2 SYDVKM. The CDR3 covers 16 residues. Between the trimmed V and J ends, which lost 5 bases and 0 bases, there was a span of 13 bases. The CDR3 DNA follows: TGTGCCAGCAGTCCACATGGGCAGCCGAACACCGGGGAGCTGTTTTTT. Its translation is CASSPHGQPNTGELFF. The full variable domain, completed using reference TRBV28 and TRBJ2-2, is DVKVTQSSRYLVKRTGEKVFLECVQDMDHENMFWYRQDPGLGLRLIYFSYDVKMKEKGDIPEGYSVSREKKERFSLILESASTNQTSMYLCASSPHGQPNTGELFFGEGSRLTVL.

This clonotype appeared many times. V and J are TRBV7-9 and TRBJ2-7; the D is unclear. Germline assignment: CDR1 SEHNR and CDR2 FQNEAQ (reference sequence). CDR3 length: 14 amino acids. Trimming shortened V by 8 bases and J by 6 bases, and 20 bases separated the two germline ends. In DNA form, the CDR3 reads TGTGCCAGCCAGGCAGCCGCGTCTTGGGGCGAGCAGTACTTC. Translation gives CASQAAASWGEQYF.

This clonotype has a count of ten or more. CDR3 sequence: CASTEQGPQETQYF. DNA for the CDR3: TGTGCCAGCACCGAACAGGGACCCCAAGAGACCCAGTACTTC. The rearrangement joins TRBV6-2 or TRBV6-3 to TRBJ2-5; maybe TRBD1 (6 bases). Trimming cost V 7 bases and J 1 base, with 13 bases left between them. Germline V gives CDR1 MNHEY, CDR2 SVGEGT. The CDR3 covers 14 residues.

This clonotype was detected ten times or more. The CDR3 reads CAIGPGNTIYF. CDR3 in DNA: TGTGCCATCGGACCTGGAAACACCATATATTTT. The chain couples TRBV10-3 to TRBJ1-3; D is unresolved. Germline V gene data show CDR1 as ENHRY and CDR2 as SYGVKD. The CDR3 totals 11 residues. Trimming left V 8 bases short and J 2 bases short, with 4 bases between.

Concerning this clonotype itself: An end of the junction does not agree with germline; a read error may underlie this. The chain employs TRBV14 and TRBJ1-1; tentative D call: TRBD1 (6 bases). The germline gives CDR1 SGHDN, CDR2 FVKESK. The CDR3 loop spans 16 amino acids. Written as DNA, the CDR3 is TGTACCAGCAGCCAGTACCAGGGGACACTGAACACTGAAGCTTTATTT. Protein: CTSSQYQGTLNTEALF. The whole variable domain, filled in from reference TRBV14 and TRBJ1-1, reads EAGVTQFPSHSVIEKGQTVTLRCDPISGHDNLYWYRRVMGKEIKFLLHFVKESKQDESGMPNNRFLAERTGGTYSTLKVQPAELEDSGVYFCTSSQYQGTLNTEALFGQGTRLTVV.

V is TRBV6-1 and J is TRBJ2-7; the D gene is possibly TRBD2 (5 bases). CDR1 is MNHNS, CDR2 SASEGT, per germline. V gave up 4 bases and J gave up 10 bases, with 26 bases separating them. There are 16 residues in the CDR3. This CDR3 reads CASSAPGIPLAYKQYF. Here the CDR3 DNA reads TGTGCCAGCAGTGCTCCCGGGATCCCCCTCGCCTACAAACAGTACTTC.

A single count supports this clonotype. The chain couples TRBV11-2 to TRBJ2-7; D not resolved. Germline CDR1 reads SGHAT; CDR2 reads FQNNGV. The CDR3 sequence is 14 residues long. The CDR3 nucleotides read TGTGTCAACAGCTTAACTGACGCTGCCTACGAGCAGTACTTC. Protein: CVNSLTDAAYEQYF. Supplemented by reference TRBV11-2 and TRBJ2-7, the full variable domain reads EAGVAQSPRYKIIEKRQSVAFWCNPISGHATLYWYQQILGQGPKLLIQFQNNGVVDDSQLPKDRFSAERLKGVDSTLKIQPAKLEDSAVYLCVNSLTDAAYEQYFGPGTRLTVT.

To note about this clonotype: Germline is not matched at one junction end, which may reflect a read error. This chain connects TRBV10-3 to TRBJ2-3, with D possibly TRBD2 on 5 matching bases. Germline CDR1 and CDR2: ENHRY and SYGVKD. The CDR3 has 13 amino acids. CDR3 DNA: TGTGCTATCAGTGAGGGTGAGGAAGATAGGCAGTATTTT. Encoded protein: CAISEGEEDRQYF.

This clonotype has ten or more counts. The V gene is TRBV6-2 or TRBV6-3, the J gene TRBJ2-2, with D maybe TRBD1 (6 bases). The CDR3 extends over 13 amino acids. V was cut by 6 bases and J by 4 bases, with 9 bases left in between. Germline loops: CDR1 MNHEY, CDR2 SVGEGT. The CDR3 is CASRLGATGELFF. The CDR3 bases are TGTGCCAGCAGGTTGGGGGCCACCGGGGAGCTGTTTTTT.

Points on this clonotype: The conserved final phenylalanine or tryptophan is absent from the CDR3, which likely points to a read error. This sequence joins TRBV12-3 or TRBV12-4 and TRBJ1-1; perhaps TRBD1 as D (6 bases). This CDR3 comprises 15 residues. CDR3 sequence: CASSKADSLNNEAFS. CDR3 DNA sequence: TGTGCCAGCAGTAAGGCGGACAGTCTTAACAATGAAGCTTTCTCT.

Of note for this clonotype: The junction and the germline gene differ at one end; a read error may be behind it. V and J are TRBV4-1 and TRBJ2-7; 12 positions agree with TRBD2. Germline loops: CDR1 MGHRA, CDR2 YSYEKL. The CDR3 consists of 15 residues. CDR3 in amino acids: CARSQSTSGSYEQYF. As DNA, the CDR3 is TGCGCCAGGAGCCAATCGACTAGCGGGAGCTACGAGCAGTACTTC.

A note on this clonotype: Germline and junction disagree at one end, which may indicate a read error. The rearrangement joins TRBV11-2 to TRBJ2-1; 7 nucleotides align to TRBD2. Germline V CDR1 and CDR2: SGHAT, FQNNGV. The CDR3 is 16 amino acids. The CDR3 is CASSLDIRLAMGEQFF. CDR3 bases: TGCGCCAGCAGTTTGGATATCAGACTAGCCATGGGTGAGCAGTTCTTC.